The source of this T cell receptor beta chain is a study of shared clonotypes between healthy human individuals. In its sample, this clone was seen once. V lost 4 bases to trimming and J lost 6 bases; unmatched junction nucleotides: 9. There are 15 residues in the CDR3. CDR1 MGHRA and CDR2 YSYEKL come from the germline V gene. Naive CD8 cells lacked CD45RO, underwent positive selection for CCR7 and left out terminally differentiated effector memory CD45RA+ cells. Data came from immunoSEQ multiplex PCR; TCRdb stores just in-frame clones and leaves some out. This table has about 2.2 million clones, about 93% appearing once.

This clonotype was sampled from a man aged 18 to 35 in good health. Some clones in this sample may be carry-over from other donors' samples. The chain employs TRBV4-1 and TRBJ2-1, with 7 bases fitting TRBD2. The sample was naive CD8+ T cells from PBMCs. CDR3 loop: CASSPRQPGGNEQFF. The DNA of the CDR3 is TGCGCCAGCAGCCCACGCCAGCCGGGGGGCAATGAGCAGTTCTTC.